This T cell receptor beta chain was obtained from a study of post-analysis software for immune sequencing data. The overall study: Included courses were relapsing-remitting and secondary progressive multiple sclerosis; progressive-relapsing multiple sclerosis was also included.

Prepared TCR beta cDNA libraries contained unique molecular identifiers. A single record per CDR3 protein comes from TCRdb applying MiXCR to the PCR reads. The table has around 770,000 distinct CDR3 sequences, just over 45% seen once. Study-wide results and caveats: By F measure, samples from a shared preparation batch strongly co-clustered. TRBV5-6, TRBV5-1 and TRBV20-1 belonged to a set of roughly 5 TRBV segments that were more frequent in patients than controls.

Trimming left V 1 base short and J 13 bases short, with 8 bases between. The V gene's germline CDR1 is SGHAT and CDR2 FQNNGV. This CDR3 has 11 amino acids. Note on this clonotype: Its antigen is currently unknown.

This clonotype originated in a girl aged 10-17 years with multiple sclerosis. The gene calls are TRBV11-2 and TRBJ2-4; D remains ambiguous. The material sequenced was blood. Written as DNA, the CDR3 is TGTGCCAGCAGCTTAGGACCCGCGCAGTACTTC. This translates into CASSLGPAQYF. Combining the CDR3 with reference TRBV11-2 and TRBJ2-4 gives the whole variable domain EAGVAQSPRYKIIEKRQSVAFWCNPISGHATLYWYQQILGQGPKLLIQFQNNGVVDDSQLPKDRFSAERLKGVDSTLKIQPAKLEDSAVYLCASSLGPAQYFGAGTRLSVL.